The 12 T cell receptor beta chains below come from one sample, sequenced in a study of early T cells in non-severe SARS-CoV-2 infection. One entry per CDR3 protein, called by TCRdb with MiXCR from the 5' RACE reads. The table lists tens of thousands of distinct CDR3 sequences, over 9.5% of them singletons. Sequencing was performed on whole blood. These receptors all come from an adult who was a healthcare worker with PCR-confirmed SARS-CoV-2 infection or an uninfected control (not recorded which).

On this clonotype: At one end, the junction sequence differs from germline, possibly due to a read error. The rearrangement links TRBV12-3 or TRBV12-4 to TRBJ1-2; 8 bases line up with TRBD1. The CDR3 runs 14 residues. The CDR3 bases are TGTGACAGCAGTTCCAGGGGGCGAAACTATGGCTACACCTTC. Translated: CDSSSRGRNYGYTF.

The J gene is TRBJ1-2, the V gene TRBV3-1; 7 bases are a match to TRBD1. The V gene's germline CDR1 is LGHDT and CDR2 YNNKEL (reference sequence). The V segment lost 3 bases and the J segment 7 bases; nucleotides outside the gene matches: 8. The CDR3 covers 14 residues. The CDR3 is CASSQADRAPGYTF. The DNA for the CDR3 is TGTGCCAGCAGCCAGGCCGACAGGGCCCCTGGCTACACCTTC.

The table lists this clonotype with a few counts. The chain links TRBV4-3 to TRBJ1-1; no firm D call. The CDR3 is 13 residues long. The germline gives CDR1 LGHNA, CDR2 YSLEER. Trimming took 0 bases from V and 8 from J, leaving 10 bases between them. This CDR3 is CASSQEFQAEAFF. The DNA for the CDR3 is TGCGCCAGCAGCCAAGAGTTCCAGGCGGAAGCTTTCTTT.

Only a few counts were recorded for this clonotype. V usage is TRBV6-6 and J usage is TRBJ1-3; no firm D call. CDR1 MNHNY and CDR2 SVGAGI come from the germline V gene (reference sequence). V dropped 3 bases and J dropped 3 bases, with 0 bases sitting between them. CDR3 length: 11 residues. In DNA, the CDR3 is TGTGCCAGCAGTTATGGAAACACCATATATTTT. As protein: CASSYGNTIYF.

This clonotype was counted a few times. The chain links TRBV7-9 to TRBJ1-1, with TRBD1 as a possible D gene (6 bases). The germline CDR1 and CDR2 sequences are SEHNR and FQNEAQ (reference sequence). V lost 5 bases and J 4 bases, leaving 17 bases between the germline ends. The CDR3 covers 15 residues. Here the CDR3 reads CASSRLGASGTEAFF. The CDR3 nucleotides are TGTGCCAGCAGCCGCCTGGGGGCCAGCGGCACTGAAGCTTTCTTT.

There are many counts of this clonotype. The V call is TRBV11-2, the J call TRBJ2-3, with 7 bases fitting TRBD1. V trimming: 1 base; J trimming: 2 bases; junction bases outside the gene matches: 9. Germline CDR1 is SGHAT and CDR2 is FQNNGV. This CDR3 contains 17 residues. The CDR3 loop is CASSLGTGMSHTDTQYF. The CDR3 nucleotides read TGTGCCAGCAGCTTAGGGACAGGAATGTCGCACACAGATACGCAGTATTTT.

This clonotype was recorded many times. The genes are TRBV6-4 and TRBJ2-1; weak D call: TRBD2 (6 bases). The CDR3 is made up of 15 amino acids. Germline V gives CDR1 MRHNA, CDR2 SNTAGT. Trimming took off 6 bases at V and 0 bases at J, with 12 bases between the two ends. The CDR3 here is CASRLAPSSYNEQFF. CDR3 in DNA: TGTGCCAGCAGGCTAGCGCCGAGCTCCTACAATGAGCAGTTCTTC.

The sample holds many counts of this clonotype. V is TRBV6-6 and J is TRBJ2-7; D is unclear. This CDR3 is built from 12 residues. The V and J ends lost 5 bases and 1 base respectively, with 6 bases between them. The germline CDR1 and CDR2 sequences are MNHNY and SVGAGI (reference sequence). This chain's CDR3 is CASSTGSYEQYF. The CDR3 DNA reads as TGTGCCAGCAGTACTGGGTCCTACGAGCAGTACTTC.

This clonotype was detected a few times. The genes are TRBV11-2 and TRBJ1-1, with D unresolved. Trimming took off 2 bases at V and 0 bases at J, with 10 bases between the two ends. CDR1 is SGHAT, CDR2 FQNNGV, per germline. CDR3 length: 15 residues. The CDR3 sequence is CASSLRAEVNTEAFF. As DNA, the CDR3 is TGTGCCAGCAGCTTACGGGCAGAAGTGAACACTGAAGCTTTCTTT.

This clonotype was found many times. The J gene is TRBJ1-1, the V gene TRBV28; no firm D call. Germline V gene data show CDR1 as MDHEN and CDR2 as SYDVKM. The V end lost 1 base, the J end lost 0 bases, and 6 bases lay between the germline ends. This CDR3 has 14 residues. CDR3 bases: TGTGCCAGCAGTTTATTGAGGATGAACACTGAAGCTTTCTTT. It specifies CASSLLRMNTEAFF.

This clonotype was counted ten times or more. The rearrangement links TRBV4-3 to TRBJ2-1, with a weak D call TRBD2 (6 bases). CDR1 and CDR2 from the germline V gene are LGHNA and YSLEER. This CDR3 is 15 amino acids long. V was clipped by 0 bases and J by 5 bases, with 11 bases between them. The CDR3 loop is CASSQDGTRHNEQFF. In nucleotides, the CDR3 is TGCGCCAGCAGCCAAGATGGGACTCGACACAATGAGCAGTTCTTC.

This clonotype was found many times. The chain combines TRBV7-9 with TRBJ2-5; no definite D call. Looked up from germline, CDR1 is SEHNR and CDR2 is FQNEAQ (reference sequence). The V end was cut by 1 base, the J end by 2 bases, with 5 bases between. This CDR3 spans 13 amino acids. As DNA, the CDR3 is TGTGCCAGCAGCTTAGGCAGTCAAGAGACCCAGTACTTC. It specifies CASSLGSQETQYF.